This is a list of T cell receptor beta chains from one sample in a study of cytomegalovirus exposure and HLA in healthy donors. Method: immunoSEQ multiplex PCR; TCRdb's copy keeps in-frame clones and lacks some. The repertoire holds approximately 150,000 clones, with roughly 86% as singletons. Material: PBMCs. The receptor source for this set is a man in his late teens or twenties in good health and CMV-seropositive. CDR3s include the opening cysteine and the closing phenylalanine or tryptophan. A D gene is named only where the DNA matches it firmly. Only part of the rows carry a size: once, few, many, or a class if the clone is expanded.

18,TRBV9,-,-,TRBJ2-2,CASSAPQGGPGGTGELFF,TGTGCCAGCAGCGCACCTCAAGGGGGACCAGGGGGGACCGGGGAGCTGTTTTTT
11,TRBV2,-,-,TRBJ1-2,CASERGDGYTF,TGTGCCAGCGAACGGGGTGATGGCTACACCTTC
16,TRBV10-3,TRBD1,-,TRBJ1-2,CAISGTGANFNYGYTF,TGTGCCATCTCCGGGACAGGGGCTAATTTTAACTATGGCTACACCTTC
15,TRBV27,-,-,TRBJ1-4,CASSFGDDPNEKLFF,TGTGCCAGCAGTTTTGGAGATGATCCTAATGAAAAACTGTTTTTT
14,TRBV7-2,TRBD2,-,TRBJ2-3,CASSPSGYTDTQYF,TGTGCCAGCAGCCCTAGCGGATACACAGATACGCAGTATTTT
17,TRBV7-9,TRBD2,-,TRBJ2-1,CASRRTSGGRSYNEQFF,TGTGCCAGCAGACGGACTAGCGGGGGGCGCTCCTACAATGAGCAGTTCTTC
15,TRBV6-1,TRBD1,few,TRBJ2-7,CASSEGQGASYEQYF,TGTGCCAGCAGTGAGGGACAGGGAGCCTCCTACGAGCAGTACTTC
12,TRBV9,TRBD1,-,TRBJ1-1,CASSGQGFEAFF,TGTGCCAGCAGCGGACAGGGGTTTGAAGCTTTCTTT
13,TRBV12-5,-,-,TRBJ2-1,CASGLGTYNEQFF,TGTGCTAGTGGTTTAGGGACTTACAATGAGCAGTTCTTC
15,TRBV4-1,-,-,TRBJ2-1,CASSQALSPYNEQFF,TGCGCCAGCAGCCAAGCCCTAAGTCCCTACAATGAGCAGTTCTTC
14,TRBV10-3,-,-,TRBJ1-5,CAISESGGDQPQHF,TGTGCCATCAGTGAGTCGGGGGGGGATCAGCCCCAGCATTTT
13,TRBV15,-,-,TRBJ1-2,CATSSRSSYGYTF,TGTGCCACCAGCTCCAGGTCCAGCTATGGCTACACCTTC
13,TRBV25-1,-,-,TRBJ1-1,CASRMTANTEAFF,TGTGCCAGCCGAATGACAGCGAACACTGAAGCTTTCTTT
13,TRBV6-1,TRBD2,-,TRBJ2-5,CASSDREGETQYF,TGTGCCAGCAGTGATCGGGAGGGGGAGACCCAGTACTTC
18,TRBV30,TRBD2,-,TRBJ2-2,CAWTSRSGGNPNTGELFF,TGTGCCTGGACGTCCAGAAGCGGGGGCAACCCGAACACCGGGGAGCTGTTTTTT
13,TRBV30,-,once,TRBJ1-1,CAWSVGGYTEAFF,TGTGCCTGGAGTGTGGGAGGCTACACTGAAGCTTTCTTT
12,TRBV4-2,-,-,TRBJ1-1,CASSQSYTEAFF,TGTGCCAGCAGCCAATCTTACACTGAAGCTTTCTTT
14,TRBV28,TRBD1,-,TRBJ2-5,CASSSGTVKETQYF,TGTGCCAGCAGTTCTGGGACAGTCAAAGAGACCCAGTACTTC
17,TRBV23-1,TRBD1,-,TRBJ1-5,CASSQFSPQGSDQPQHF,TGCGCCAGCAGTCAATTTTCGCCACAGGGGTCAGATCAGCCCCAGCATTTT
13,TRBV5-1,TRBD1,-,TRBJ2-7,CASSSGQGYEQYF,TGCGCCAGCAGCTCGGGACAGGGGTACGAGCAGTACTTC
11,TRBV7-2,-,few,TRBJ2-1,CASGIGREQFF,TGTGCCAGCGGCATTGGTCGTGAGCAGTTCTTC
15,TRBV7-9,-,-,TRBJ2-5,CASSSDRTAGQTQYF,TGTGCCAGCAGCTCCGACAGGACAGCCGGTCAGACCCAGTACTTC
16,TRBV13,-,-,TRBJ2-2,CASSLPLGGNTGELFF,TGTGCCAGCAGCTTACCCCTGGGGGGTAACACCGGGGAGCTGTTTTTT
12,TRBV13,-,-,TRBJ2-7,CASRGSHYEQYF,TGTGCCAGCCGGGGGAGTCACTACGAGCAGTACTTC
14,TRBV18,-,once,TRBJ1-5,CASSGGDSNQPQHF,TGTGCCAGCTCGGGGGGGGATAGCAATCAGCCCCAGCATTTT
15,TRBV19,TRBD1,-,TRBJ2-7,CASSLLWDSLYEQYF,TGTGCCAGTAGCCTATTATGGGACAGCCTCTACGAGCAGTACTTC
14,TRBV13,-,-,TRBJ1-1,CASSLVGGNTEAFF,TGTGCCAGCAGCTTAGTCGGGGGGAACACTGAAGCTTTCTTT
14,TRBV27,-,-,TRBJ1-2,CASSPGQLRRGYTF,TGTGCCAGCAGCCCCGGACAGCTTCGGCGTGGCTACACCTTC
12,TRBV18,-,-,TRBJ1-1,CASSLRGGAAFF,TGTGCCAGCAGCCTCCGTGGAGGGGCAGCTTTCTTT
15,TRBV9,-,-,TRBJ2-5,CASSAWDLPGETQYF,TGTGCCAGCAGCGCCTGGGACTTACCTGGAGAGACCCAGTACTTC
13,TRBV4-3,-,once,TRBJ2-3,CASSQDPERGQYF,TGCGCCAGCAGCCAAGATCCAGAGAGAGGGCAGTATTTT
16,TRBV28,TRBD2,-,TRBJ2-1,CASSPLRVAGGKEQFF,TGTGCCAGCAGTCCCCTTAGGGTAGCGGGGGGCAAGGAGCAGTTCTTC
18,TRBV11-2,TRBD2,-,TRBJ2-1,CASSPREAGGSSYNEQFF,TGTGCCAGCAGCCCTAGGGAAGCGGGGGGAAGCTCCTACAATGAGCAGTTCTTC
13,TRBV9,-,-,TRBJ2-3,CASSALQEDTQYF,TGTGCCAGCAGCGCCCTCCAGGAAGATACGCAGTATTTT
15,TRBV4-1,-,-,TRBJ1-1,CASSQAGTTPTEAFF,TGCGCCAGCAGCCAGGCCGGGACAACTCCGACCGAAGCTTTCTTT
16,TRBV6-5,-,-,TRBJ1-2,CASSYSIRGRKYGYTF,TGTGCCAGCAGTTACAGCATCAGGGGAAGGAAGTATGGCTACACCTTC
16,TRBV5-4,TRBD2,many,TRBJ2-2,CASSSGLAANTGELFF,TGTGCCAGCAGCTCGGGACTAGCGGCCAACACCGGGGAGCTGTTTTTT
20,TRBV10-3,TRBD1,-,TRBJ1-4,CAISGTGRVYRKGFSEKLFF,TGTGCCATCTCCGGGACAGGGAGGGTTTATCGAAAGGGGTTCAGTGAAAAACTGTTTTTT
14,TRBV6-1,-,few,TRBJ2-1,CASSVAGNYNEQFF,TGTGCCAGCAGTGTGGCGGGAAATTACAATGAGCAGTTCTTC
14,TRBV7-9,-,-,TRBJ1-4,CASINQGFNEKLFF,TGTGCCAGCATCAATCAGGGGTTTAATGAAAAACTGTTTTTT
19,TRBV21-1,-,-,TRBJ2-2,CASSKGSQRKPRNTGELFF,TGTGCCAGCAGCAAAGGATCCCAGCGGAAACCCAGGAACACCGGGGAGCTGTTTTTT
16,TRBV5-5,TRBD1,-,TRBJ1-2,CASSLALDRVDYGYTF,TGTGCCAGCAGCTTGGCCCTCGACAGGGTGGACTATGGCTACACCTTC
17,TRBV7-9,-,-,TRBJ1-2,CASSVLDRTADNYGYTF,TGTGCCAGCAGCGTCCTAGACCGGACAGCAGATAACTATGGCTACACCTTC
18,TRBV4-2,-,-,TRBJ1-2,CASSQVGFPETTNYGYTF,TGTGCCAGCAGCCAAGTAGGTTTTCCAGAGACTACTAACTATGGCTACACCTTC
18,TRBV7-9,TRBD1,-,TRBJ1-2,CASSLAGTGGEVGYGYTF,TGTGCCAGCAGCTTAGCGGGGACAGGGGGCGAGGTTGGCTATGGCTACACCTTC